This entry describes one T cell receptor beta chain. Its matching antigen is unknown. This specimen comes from a study of cytomegalovirus exposure and HLA in healthy donors. The overall study: Among the 398 genotyped donors, 70% to 90% were placed in the Caucasian-associated ancestry cluster. Study-wide results and limits: Within a later analysis, the majority of CMV-associated TCR beta chains appeared HLA-restricted. Later analysis suggested links between common viral pathogens and several top significant clusters. Rare sequences made up most TCRs, while some public TCRs were found in many donors.

V was clipped by 4 bases and J by 9 bases; unmatched bases: 25. The CDR3 is 19 amino acids. The germline CDR1 and CDR2 sequences are GTSNPN and SVGIG (reference sequence). In the PCR, 60 Vbeta and 13 Jbeta primers were used. Here immunoSEQ multiplex PCR was the method, and the copy in TCRdb shows in-frame clones only, minus some. The repertoire holds approximately 200,000 clones, 65% to 90% seen once, with approximately 1.5% in the top ten. This TCR came from a girl aged 10-17 years in good health and CMV-seronegative. The source material was PBMCs. The chain employs TRBV30 and TRBJ2-7, with 12 nucleotides matching TRBD2. The CDR3 here is CAWKWPRTSGNNISPGQYF. As DNA, the CDR3 is TGTGCCTGGAAATGGCCGCGGACTAGCGGGAACAACATATCCCCCGGGCAGTACTTC.